The 20 T cell receptor beta chains below were found in one sample sequenced in a study of blood T cell repertoires in COVID-19 (dated by TCRdb to the early 2020s). Library generation was performed with the immunoSEQ multiplex PCR assay. What TCRdb holds here is the immuneACCESS table cut down to in-frame rearrangements. Part of the clones is not present; checked against another copy, under half of the missing clones reflect an unresolved V gene, and the others are unexplained. The table for this sample lists approximately 310,000 clones; roughly 88% of them were counted only once. The biggest ten clones account for less than 2.5% of the sample. Sequenced sample: PBMCs or T cells enriched from blood (not recorded which). These TCRs come from a man younger than 45 who had recovered from COVID-19.

V gene TRBV19 combines with J gene TRBJ1-2; no clear D gene. V lost 4 bases to trimming and J lost 1 base, with 10 bases between them. CDR1 and CDR2 from the germline V gene are LNHDA and SQIVND (reference sequence). The length of the CDR3 is 14 residues. CDR3 region: CASSKREGNYGYTF. CDR3 sequence (DNA): TGTGCCAGTAGTAAACGTGAGGGTAACTATGGCTACACCTTC.

The chain uses TRBV9 and TRBJ1-2; D is uncertain. This CDR3 comprises 14 residues. CDR1 is SGDLS and CDR2 is YYNGEE in the germline V gene. The V and J ends lost 3 bases and 3 bases respectively, with 12 bases between them. The CDR3: CASSERPDHYGYTF. In nucleotides, the CDR3 is TGTGCCAGCAGCGAGCGGCCGGATCACTATGGCTACACCTTC. The variable domain in full, with the rest retrieved from reference TRBV9 and TRBJ1-2, is DSGVTQTPKHLITATGQRVTLRCSPRSGDLSVYWYQQSLDQGLQFLIQYYNGEERAKGNILERFSAQQFPDLHSELNLSSLELGDSALYFCASSERPDHYGYTFGSGTRLTVV.

The rearrangement joins TRBV7-6 to TRBJ2-2, with TRBD2 matching over 7 bases. Germline CDR1 is SGHVS and CDR2 is FNYEAQ. V dropped 0 bases and J dropped 5; count of bases not matched to a gene: 0. The CDR3 has 14 residues. CDR3: CASSLARGTGELFF. The CDR3 DNA sequence: TGTGCCAGCAGCTTAGCGCGGGGGACCGGGGAGCTGTTTTTT.

The chain joins TRBV5-1 to TRBJ2-7; 8 bases match TRBD2. J lost 6 bases, V lost 0 bases, and 8 bases had no gene match. CDR1 is SGHRS and CDR2 is YFSETQ in the germline V gene. The CDR3 length is 15 residues. As DNA, the CDR3 is TGCGCCAGCAGCTTGGGTCTAGCGGGCAAGGGCGAGCAGTACTTC. It specifies CASSLGLAGKGEQYF.

This chain uses TRBV27 with TRBJ1-2; TRBD1 agrees at 8 bases. Looked up from germline, CDR1 is MNHEY and CDR2 is SMNVEV (reference sequence). V shed 6 bases and J 5 bases; nucleotides not matched to a gene: 8. The CDR3 is made up of 14 amino acids. CDR3 loop: CASSPRTGFYGYTF. Here the CDR3 DNA reads TGTGCCAGCAGCCCCAGGACAGGGTTTTATGGCTACACCTTC.

This clone has a handful of counts. The chain has TRBV2 and TRBJ1-1, with 11 bases that match TRBD1. V shed 7 bases and J 6 bases; nucleotides not matched to a gene: 10. The germline V gene encodes CDR1 SNHLY and CDR2 FYNNEI. The CDR3 consists of 15 residues. CDR3 in DNA: TGTGCCAGCACCCGAAGCCGGGACAGGGGGTCTGAAGCTTTCTTT. It specifies CASTRSRDRGSEAFF.

The chain has TRBV7-9 and TRBJ1-2; 7 positions match TRBD1. The CDR3 runs 12 residues. J lost 7 bases, V lost 5 bases, and 4 bases had no gene match. CDR1 is SEHNR, CDR2 FQNEAQ, per germline (reference sequence). CDR3 nucleotides: TGTGCCAGCAGCCTACCAGGGGGTGGCTACACCTTC. It translates to CASSLPGGGYTF.

This clone was recorded only once. This chain joins TRBV5-4 and TRBJ1-1, with D perhaps matching TRBD1 (5 bases). Germline CDR1 is SGHNT and CDR2 is YYREEE (reference sequence). The CDR3 covers 12 residues. Trimming took off 1 base at V and 5 bases at J, with 6 bases between the two ends. CDR3 in amino acids: CASSLSGTEAFF. The CDR3 coding sequence is TGTGCCAGCAGCTTGTCAGGGACTGAAGCTTTCTTT.

The chain joins TRBV7-9 to TRBJ1-2; 7 positions agree with TRBD1. Germline V gene data show CDR1 as SEHNR and CDR2 as FQNEAQ (reference sequence). CDR3 length: 12 residues. After removal of 4 bases from V and 8 bases from J, the junction contained 4 bases not matched to a gene. In DNA, the CDR3 is TGTGCCAGCAGCTGGACAGGACACGGCTACACCTTC. Its protein is CASSWTGHGYTF.

The rearrangement uses TRBV5-1 and TRBJ2-1; TRBD1 aligns across 10 bases. CDR3 length equals 15 residues. The germline gives CDR1 SGHRS, CDR2 YFSETQ. Trimming cost V 5 bases and J 8 bases; bases outside gene matches: 10. The CDR3 loop reads CASSPTGTGVDEQFF. CDR3 coding DNA: TGCGCCAGCAGTCCAACCGGGACAGGGGTCGATGAGCAGTTCTTC.

The chain combines TRBV4-3 with TRBJ1-2; a possible D gene is TRBD1 (6 bases). Per germline, CDR1 LGHNA and CDR2 YSLEER. V lost 0 bases and J lost 3, with 14 bases in between. CDR3 size: 16 residues. The DNA of the CDR3 is TGCGCCAGCAGCCAAGACCCACAACAGGGATACTATGGCTACACCTTC. This sequence encodes CASSQDPQQGYYGYTF.

V usage is TRBV6-2 or TRBV6-3 and J usage is TRBJ1-1, with D unclear. Trimming removed 1 base from V and 2 bases from J, with 11 bases in between. The CDR3 sequence is 15 residues long. CDR1 MNHEY and CDR2 SVGEGT come from the germline V gene. CDR3 residues: CASSYFGSENTEAFF. The CDR3 region has the DNA TGTGCCAGCAGTTACTTCGGGTCTGAAAACACTGAAGCTTTCTTT.

In this sample, this clone turned up many times. The chain couples TRBV6-2 or TRBV6-3 to TRBJ2-1, with 10 bases lining up with TRBD2. The V gene's germline CDR1 is MNHEY and CDR2 SVGEGT. V lost 2 bases and J lost 7; bases outside the gene matches: 8. The CDR3 spans 16 residues. CDR3 nucleotide sequence: TGTGCCAGCAGTTACCCTAGCGGGGGTTTAAGGAATGAGCAGTTCTTC. This encodes CASSYPSGGLRNEQFF.

V usage is TRBV6-6 and J usage is TRBJ1-2; no reliable D call. Germline V gene data show CDR1 as MNHNY and CDR2 as SVGAGI (reference sequence). The CDR3 contains 13 residues. Trimming cost V 0 bases and J 8 bases, with 10 bases left between them. The CDR3 region has the DNA TGTGCCAGCAGTTACTCTCCGGAGGAAGGCTACACCTTC. This gives the protein CASSYSPEEGYTF.

This clone came up once. This chain joins TRBV30 and TRBJ2-2; TRBD1 matches at 9 bases. Germline CDR1 and CDR2: GTSNPN and SVGIG (reference sequence). The CDR3 totals 14 residues. V trimming: 2 bases; J trimming: 5 bases; junction bases outside the gene matches: 3. This CDR3 reads CAWSWGQGTGELFF. Here the CDR3 DNA reads TGTGCCTGGAGTTGGGGACAGGGTACCGGGGAGCTGTTTTTT.

This clone has just a few counts. This chain connects TRBV7-8 to TRBJ1-1, with D unclear. From germline, CDR1 is SGHVS and CDR2 FQNEAQ. V was clipped by 2 bases and J by 6 bases, with 10 bases between them. The CDR3 extends over 13 amino acids. The CDR3 DNA reads TGTGCCAGCAGCTTAATGCGTAGCTCTGAAGCTTTCTTT. Amino acids: CASSLMRSSEAFF. Full variable domain (remainder filled in from reference TRBV7-8 and TRBJ1-1): GAGVSQSPRYKVAKRGQDVALRCDPISGHVSLFWYQQALGQGPEFLTYFQNEAQLDKSGLPSDRFFAERPEGSVSTLKIQRTQQEDSAVYLCASSLMRSSEAFFGQGTRLTVV.

This clone was seen a handful of times. The J gene is TRBJ1-2, the V gene TRBV25-1; D may be TRBD1 (6 bases). Germline loops: CDR1 MGHDK, CDR2 SYGVNS. V lost 1 base and J 3 bases, leaving 12 bases between the germline ends. This CDR3 is built from 15 residues. CDR3 coding DNA: TGTGCCAGCAGTGAATTCCGCGCAGGGGACTATGGCTACACCTTC. Protein sequence: CASSEFRAGDYGYTF.

This clone was seen many times. V gene TRBV5-1 combines with J gene TRBJ2-2, with 12 bases fitting TRBD1. The CDR3 runs to 16 residues. V shed 4 bases and J 5 bases; nucleotides not matched to a gene: 6. The V gene's germline CDR1 is SGHRS and CDR2 YFSETQ. The CDR3 protein is CASSIGTGGWTGELFF. CDR3 in DNA: TGCGCCAGCAGCATCGGGACAGGGGGCTGGACCGGGGAGCTGTTTTTT.

V and J are TRBV10-3 and TRBJ1-5; perhaps TRBD1 as D (5 bases). The CDR3 is 15 amino acids. V lost 2 bases and J 0 bases, leaving 8 bases between the germline ends. Germline V gives CDR1 ENHRY, CDR2 SYGVKD. CDR3 loop: CAISEDRHSNQPQHF. The CDR3 DNA is TGTGCCATCAGTGAGGACAGACATAGCAATCAGCCCCAGCATTTT.

The chain employs TRBV5-1 and TRBJ2-1; TRBD2 is a possible D gene (6 bases). Germline CDR1 reads SGHRS; CDR2 reads YFSETQ. The CDR3 is 14 amino acids. The V end lost 2 bases, the J end lost 4 bases, and 10 bases lay between the germline ends. CDR3 DNA sequence: TGCGCCAGCAGCTTAACGGGGGAATACAATGAGCAGTTCTTC. Protein sequence: CASSLTGEYNEQFF.